These 21 T cell receptor beta chains were sequenced from one sample in a study of control samples from healthy donors and cancer patients. Clones were read by immunoSEQ multiplex PCR, and TCRdb kept only the in-frame ones, dropping some. The sample shows about 230,000 clones, over 70% of them seen only once. The sequenced sample consisted of PBMCs. These receptors all come from a woman aged 55-69 years with lung cancer.

The chain combines TRBV6-5 with TRBJ1-2; 9 bases fit TRBD1. The V gene's germline CDR1 is MNHEY and CDR2 SVGAGI. The CDR3 is made up of 14 amino acids. V was pared by 6 bases and J by 2 bases, with 4 bases of the junction left unmatched. The CDR3 spells CASRRTGANYGYTF. The CDR3 DNA reads TGTGCCAGCAGACGGACAGGGGCGAACTATGGCTACACCTTC.

The chain employs TRBV20-1 and TRBJ1-1; D call uncertain. CDR1 is DFQATT and CDR2 is SNEGSKA in the germline V gene (reference sequence). V was shortened by 0 bases and J by 8 bases, with 7 bases between the two germline ends. The CDR3 loop spans 11 amino acids. The CDR3 bases are TGCAGTGCTAGAGATTATCCGGAAGCTTTCTTT. Translated, it gives CSARDYPEAFF.

This clone has just one count. The chain employs TRBV10-2 and TRBJ2-7; TRBD1 aligns across 7 bases. Trimming at V came to 6 bases and at J to 2 bases, leaving 4 bases not matched to a gene. CDR3 length: 13 residues. The germline V gene encodes CDR1 WSHSY and CDR2 SAAADI. This chain's CDR3 is CASSPGQTYEQYF. CDR3 DNA sequence: TGCGCCAGCAGCCCGGGACAGACCTACGAGCAGTACTTC.

This rearrangement joins TRBV3-1 (or the pseudogene TRBV3-2) to TRBJ2-1, with a weak D call TRBD1 (5 bases). V gave up 4 bases and J gave up 9 bases, with 13 bases separating them. This CDR3 has 13 residues. Germline V lookup: CDR1 LGHDT, CDR2 YNNKEL (reference sequence). CDR3 amino acids: CASSRRVRSEQFF. The CDR3 coding sequence is TGTGCCAGCAGCCGCAGGGTCCGGAGTGAGCAGTTCTTC.

V is TRBV15 and J is TRBJ2-7; 8 nucleotides line up with TRBD2. The ends lost 0 bases at V and 2 bases at J; junction bases unmatched: 3. The CDR3 consists of 15 residues. The V gene's germline CDR1 is LNHNV and CDR2 YYDKDF (reference sequence). CDR3 coding DNA: TGTGCCACCAGCAGAGATGATAGCGGGACCTACGAGCAGTACTTC. Amino acid sequence: CATSRDDSGTYEQYF.

The chain uses TRBV27 and TRBJ2-7; tentatively, D is TRBD2 (6 bases). The CDR3 spans 15 residues. Trimming pared 0 bases from V and 6 bases from J, leaving 15 bases between. The germline gives CDR1 MNHEY, CDR2 SMNVEV (reference sequence). CDR3 residues: CASSLSIGGYGEQYF. The CDR3 DNA reads TGTGCCAGCAGTTTATCGATAGGAGGGTACGGCGAGCAGTACTTC.

The chain combines TRBV5-1 with TRBJ2-4, with 12 bases lining up with TRBD1. Trimming cost V 2 bases and J 1 base; bases outside gene matches: 10. From germline, CDR1 is SGHRS and CDR2 YFSETQ. CDR3 length: 19 amino acids. The CDR3 sequence: CASSFTPGQGARAKNIQYF. DNA for the CDR3: TGCGCCAGCAGCTTCACACCGGGACAGGGGGCTCGGGCCAAAAACATTCAGTACTTC. The full variable domain, rest sourced from reference TRBV5-1 and TRBJ2-4, is KAGVTQTPRYLIKTRGQQVTLSCSPISGHRSVSWYQQTPGQGLQFLFEYFSETQRNKGNFPGRFSGRQFSNSRSEMNVSTLELGDSALYLCASSFTPGQGARAKNIQYFGAGTRLSVL.

The rearrangement links TRBV27 to TRBJ1-2; TRBD1 might be the D (5 bases). The ends were cut back, 8 bases at V and 4 bases at J, with 14 bases in the middle. The CDR3 runs to 13 residues. From germline, CDR1 is MNHEY and CDR2 SMNVEV (reference sequence). The CDR3 DNA is TGTGCCAGCGGAAGGACTGGGGGCTATGGCTACACCTTC. The encoded protein is CASGRTGGYGYTF.

This chain uses TRBV4-1 with TRBJ1-1; D ambiguous. Trimming stripped 0 bases from V and 0 bases from J, with 8 bases between. This CDR3 is built from 15 residues. CDR1 is MGHRA, CDR2 YSYEKL, per germline. Here the CDR3 reads CASSQDLQMNTEAFF. The CDR3 DNA reads TGCGCCAGCAGCCAAGATCTACAGATGAACACTGAAGCTTTCTTT.

Here the CDR3 reads CASSLGLGPYYEQYF. The CDR3 coding sequence is TGCGCCAGCAGCTTGGGCCTCGGGCCCTACTACGAGCAGTACTTC. The genes are TRBV5-1 and TRBJ2-7; D gene uncertain. V was clipped by 0 bases and J by 3 bases, with 13 bases between them. The CDR3 consists of 15 residues. CDR1 and CDR2 from the germline V gene are SGHRS and YFSETQ.

This chain joins TRBV18 and TRBJ1-2; D possibly corresponds to TRBD1 (6 bases). Germline values: CDR1 KGHSH, CDR2 LQKENI. Trimming took 6 bases from V and 4 from J, leaving 15 bases between them. The CDR3 has 14 residues. The CDR3 bases are TGTGCCAGCTCGCCTGGACAGTTACCCTATGGCTACACCTTC. Translation gives CASSPGQLPYGYTF.

V is TRBV19 and J is TRBJ1-2, with TRBD1 identical over 8 bases. The CDR3 extends over 13 amino acids. Germline-derived CDR1 and CDR2 are LNHDA and SQIVND (reference sequence). J was trimmed by 2 bases and V by 4 bases; bases with no gene match: 0. The CDR3 spells CASSRQGNYGYTF. In DNA form, the CDR3 reads TGTGCCAGTAGTAGACAGGGGAACTATGGCTACACCTTC.

The gene calls are TRBV11-2 and TRBJ2-2; 10 bases align to TRBD2. CDR1 SGHAT and CDR2 FQNNGV come from the germline V gene. The CDR3 loop spans 15 amino acids. Unmatched junction bases numbered 8, after V lost 8 bases and J lost 5 bases. The DNA for the CDR3 is TGTGCCAGCGCGAAGCGGGAGGGTAGGACCGGGGAGCTGTTTTTT. Protein: CASAKREGRTGELFF. Full variable domain (remainder filled in from reference TRBV11-2 and TRBJ2-2): EAGVAQSPRYKIIEKRQSVAFWCNPISGHATLYWYQQILGQGPKLLIQFQNNGVVDDSQLPKDRFSAERLKGVDSTLKIQPAKLEDSAVYLCASAKREGRTGELFFGEGSRLTVL.

This chain joins TRBV6-5 and TRBJ1-1; D gene uncertain. This CDR3 is built from 14 residues. The germline V and J ends were trimmed by 0 bases and 10 bases, with 15 bases remaining between them. The V gene's germline CDR1 is MNHEY and CDR2 SVGAGI. The CDR3 protein is CASSYSSLQARAFF. In DNA form, the CDR3 reads TGTGCCAGCAGTTACTCGAGTCTCCAGGCTAGAGCTTTCTTT.

This rearrangement joins TRBV5-1 to TRBJ2-2; 8 bases fit TRBD2. J was trimmed by 7 bases and V by 1 base; bases with no gene match: 6. Germline CDR1 reads SGHRS; CDR2 reads YFSETQ. This CDR3 region has 15 residues. The chain's CDR3 is CASSLSGRYDGELFF. In DNA form, the CDR3 reads TGCGCCAGCAGCTTGAGCGGGAGATATGACGGGGAGCTGTTTTTT.

This sequence joins TRBV18 and TRBJ1-6, with TRBD1 as a possible D gene (5 bases). Germline values: CDR1 KGHSH, CDR2 LQKENI. This CDR3 contains 15 residues. The V and J ends lost 3 bases and 6 bases respectively, with 12 bases between them. CDR3 sequence (DNA): TGTGCCAGCTCACCTAGCAGGGACGGTAATTCACCCCTCCACTTT. This codes for CASSPSRDGNSPLHF.

This sequence joins TRBV18 and TRBJ1-1; no clear D. Per germline, CDR1 KGHSH and CDR2 LQKENI. CDR3 length: 15 residues. V was shortened by 6 bases and J by 1 base, with 15 bases between the two germline ends. DNA for the CDR3: TGTGCCAGCTCCCGACAATCAACGGGGAACACTGAAGCTTTCTTT. Encoded protein: CASSRQSTGNTEAFF.

The chain carries TRBV7-9 and TRBJ1-4; no firm D call. V was pared by 0 bases and J by 4 bases, with 6 bases between. The CDR3 loop spans 14 amino acids. CDR1 is SEHNR, CDR2 FQNEAQ, per germline (reference sequence). DNA for the CDR3: TGTGCCAGCAGCTTAGCAGGGAATAATGAAAAACTGTTTTTT. This translates into CASSLAGNNEKLFF.

The chain combines TRBV2 with TRBJ1-5; possibly TRBD1 for D (5 bases). Germline assignment: CDR1 SNHLY and CDR2 FYNNEI. The V gene lost 6 bases and the J gene lost 2 bases, with 14 bases spanning the gap. CDR3 length: 15 residues. The CDR3 bases are TGTGCCAGCAGGACGGGAACCAGGGGCAATCAGCCCCAGCATTTT. Protein: CASRTGTRGNQPQHF.

The chain carries TRBV11-2 and TRBJ1-1; 7 bases agree with TRBD1. The CDR3 contains 14 residues. The V gene end was trimmed by 2 bases and the J gene end by 4 bases; junction bases not matched to a gene: 4. Germline CDR1 is SGHAT and CDR2 is FQNNGV. The CDR3 DNA follows: TGTGCCAGCAGCTTACAGGGGGTGGTCACTGAAGCTTTCTTT. Translation: CASSLQGVVTEAFF.

This sequence joins TRBV6-1 and TRBJ1-4; D remains ambiguous. From germline, CDR1 is MNHNS and CDR2 SASEGT. V lost 2 bases and J lost 7, with 17 bases in between. The CDR3 covers 16 residues. The CDR3 protein is CASSEFAPNRGEKLFF. CDR3 nucleotides: TGTGCCAGCAGTGAATTTGCGCCGAACCGCGGTGAAAAACTGTTTTTT.